The rows below give T cell receptor beta chains drawn from one sample of a study of blood T cell repertoires in COVID-19. TCRdb's table, derived via immunoSEQ multiplex PCR, lists solely in-frame clones and lacks some. The table has a few hundred thousand clones, approximately 86% seen once. The material sequenced was peripheral blood. Receptors originate from a man between 18 and 29 years old with active or convalescent COVID-19. The CDR3 runs from the conserved cysteine through the conserved F or W. The order of the fields is V gene, D gene, clone size, J gene, CDR3 DNA, CDR3 protein. A D gene is named only where the DNA matches it firmly. Clone size is given for some rows only: seen once, a few or many times, or a class if the clone is expanded.

>TRBV13|-|-|TRBJ2-6
TGTGCCACCAGGACAGCTGGGGCCAACGTCCTGACTTTC
CATRTAGANVLTF
>TRBV28|-|-|TRBJ1-1
TGTGCCAGCAGTTTCTCCCCGACTCGAGGAGCTTTCTTT
CASSFSPTRGAFF
>TRBV4-1|TRBD2|-|TRBJ2-3
TGCGCCAGCAGCCGCGTTGGGGGACATGGGACTAGCGGGGACACAGATACGCAGTATTTT
CASSRVGGHGTSGDTDTQYF
>TRBV5-8|-|once|TRBJ1-1
TGTGCCAGCAGCTCTTACACTGAAGCTTTCTTT
CASSSYTEAFF
>TRBV7-2|-|-|TRBJ2-1
TGTGCCAGCAGCTTCCCCCCAGGGTACGCCTACAGTGAGCAGTTCTTC
CASSFPPGYAYSEQFF
>TRBV23-1|-|-|TRBJ2-7
TGCGCCAGCAGAAGGGGTCCTTTCGGGGAGCAGTACTTC
CASRRGPFGEQYF
>TRBV6-5|TRBD2|-|TRBJ2-1
TGTGCCAGCAGTTCGGGGGGGGCTCGGATATACAATGAGCAGTTCTTC
CASSSGGARIYNEQFF
>TRBV19|-|-|TRBJ1-1
TGTGCCAGTGGAAACACAGGGTACACTGAAGCTTTCTTT
CASGNTGYTEAFF
>TRBV4-3|-|once|TRBJ2-1
TGCGCCAGCAGCCAAGAGAGGAATGAGCAGTTCTTC
CASSQERNEQFF
>TRBV19|TRBD2|-|TRBJ2-5
TGTGCCAGTAGTATAGAATCGGCAGGAACTAGCGGGGGATTGGAGACCCAGTACTTC
CASSIESAGTSGGLETQYF
>TRBV7-2|-|-|TRBJ1-1
TGTGCCAGCGGAGACTGGGCTTTCTTT
CASGDWAFF
>TRBV6-2/TRBV6-3|-|-|TRBJ2-2
TGTGCCAGCAGTTACTCAACAGAAGGTTCCGGGGAGCTGTTTTTT
CASSYSTEGSGELFF
>TRBV19|-|-|TRBJ1-5
TGTGCCAGTAGACCCGAAGCTTGGTGGCGGAAAAATCAGCCCCAGCATTTT
CASRPEAWWRKNQPQHF
>TRBV4-1|TRBD1|-|TRBJ1-1
TGCGCCAGCAGCCAACCGGACAGGGCGGCGGCTGAAGCTTTCTTT
CASSQPDRAAAEAFF
>TRBV18|TRBD1|-|TRBJ2-3
TGTGCCAGCTCACCTAACATACAGGGGGCAGATACGCAGTATTTT
CASSPNIQGADTQYF
>TRBV7-8|TRBD1|-|TRBJ2-7
TGTGCCAGCAGAACCCGGGACAGTTCCTACGAGCAGTACTTC
CASRTRDSSYEQYF
>TRBV19|-|-|TRBJ1-2
TGTGCCAGTAGTATAGACCCCGACGTGGGGCGCCGTCACCCCCATGGCTACACCTTC
CASSIDPDVGRRHPHGYTF
>TRBV9|TRBD2|-|TRBJ2-5
TGTGCCAGCAGCGTGAGTAGCGGGGGGAGTCAAGAGACCCAGTACTTC
CASSVSSGGSQETQYF
>TRBV29-1|-|-|TRBJ1-1
TGCAGCGTTACCGGCACTGAAGCTTTCTTT
CSVTGTEAFF
>TRBV5-4|TRBD1|-|TRBJ1-1
TGTGCCAGCAGCCGCACAAGGACAGGGAACACTGAAGCTTTCTTT
CASSRTRTGNTEAFF
>TRBV7-9|-|-|TRBJ1-1
TGTGCCAGCAGCTCGACGGGAAACACTGAAGCTTTCTTT
CASSSTGNTEAFF
>TRBV6-1|-|-|TRBJ2-7
TGTGCCAGCAGTACTCGACAGAAGGCCGCCTACGAGCAGTACTTC
CASSTRQKAAYEQYF
>TRBV12-3/TRBV12-4|-|-|TRBJ1-5
TGTGCCAGCAGTTTAATGGGGGCCCAGCCCCAGCATTTT
CASSLMGAQPQHF
>TRBV9|TRBD1|-|TRBJ2-3
TGTGCCAGCAGAAGAGGGGGCGGGACAGATACGCAGTATTTT
CASRRGGGTDTQYF
>TRBV12-2|-|-|TRBJ1-2
TGTGCAAGTCGCTTAGAAACGTTCGGGGGTATCTATGGCTACACCTTC
CASRLETFGGIYGYTF
>TRBV6-2/TRBV6-3|-|-|TRBJ1-5
TGTGCCAGCAGTTTAAACAGAAATCAGCCCCAGCATTTT
CASSLNRNQPQHF
>TRBV2|TRBD2|once|TRBJ2-3
TGTGCCAGCAGAGATAGCGGGGGGAGGACAGATACGCAGTATTTT
CASRDSGGRTDTQYF
>TRBV7-2|-|-|TRBJ2-3
TGTGCCAGCAGCTCAACCGGACATCCTTCAGATACGCAGTATTTT
CASSSTGHPSDTQYF
>TRBV7-2|TRBD1|-|TRBJ1-2
TGTGCCAGCAGCCCAAGGACAGGGTTAGGCTATGGCTACACCTTC
CASSPRTGLGYGYTF
>TRBV12-3/TRBV12-4|-|-|TRBJ1-5
TGTGCCAGCGGGAGGTCCGCCAATCAGCCCCAGCATTTT
CASGRSANQPQHF
>TRBV29-1|-|many|TRBJ1-2
TGCAGCGTTGAAGTTCTAGGATCGCGGGGCTATGGCTACACCTTC
CSVEVLGSRGYGYTF
>TRBV7-3|-|-|TRBJ1-5
TGTGCCAGCAGCTTACCCCCTACAGGGTATAGCAATCAGCCCCAGCATTTT
CASSLPPTGYSNQPQHF
>TRBV6-5|TRBD2|-|TRBJ2-7
TGTGCCAGCAGTTATTCCGGGGGGTCCTACGAGCAGTACTTC
CASSYSGGSYEQYF
>TRBV11-2|TRBD2|-|TRBJ2-1
TGTGCCAGCAGCTCCAGCGGGGGGGCCGATGAGCAGTTCTTC
CASSSSGGADEQFF
>TRBV9|TRBD1|-|TRBJ1-4
TGTGCCAGCAGTGGGGACAGGGGGCTTGAAAAACTGTTTTTT
CASSGDRGLEKLFF
>TRBV10-3|-|-|TRBJ2-7
TGTGCCATCAGTGAGGGGGTTGGGTTTGGGGAGACCTCCTACGAGCAGTACTTC
CAISEGVGFGETSYEQYF
>TRBV10-2|-|few|TRBJ2-3
TGCGCCAGCAGGGAATCGCCGACTTACACAGATACGCAGTATTTT
CASRESPTYTDTQYF
>TRBV10-3|TRBD1|-|TRBJ2-3
TGTGCCATCAGTTCAACGGGACAGATACTCTCCACAGATACGCAGTATTTT
CAISSTGQILSTDTQYF
>TRBV11-2|-|-|TRBJ2-2
TGTGCCAGCATCCTATACCAGGGCCGAATAGGGACCGGGGAGCTGTTTTTT
CASILYQGRIGTGELFF
>TRBV7-9|TRBD1|-|TRBJ1-1
TGTGCCAGCAGCTTAAGTGGGACAGGGGCGGCTAGGGACACTGAAGCTTTCTTT
CASSLSGTGAARDTEAFF
>TRBV13|-|-|TRBJ2-7
TGTGCCAGCAGCTTAGCTAACGGGAAGGAGCAGTACTTC
CASSLANGKEQYF